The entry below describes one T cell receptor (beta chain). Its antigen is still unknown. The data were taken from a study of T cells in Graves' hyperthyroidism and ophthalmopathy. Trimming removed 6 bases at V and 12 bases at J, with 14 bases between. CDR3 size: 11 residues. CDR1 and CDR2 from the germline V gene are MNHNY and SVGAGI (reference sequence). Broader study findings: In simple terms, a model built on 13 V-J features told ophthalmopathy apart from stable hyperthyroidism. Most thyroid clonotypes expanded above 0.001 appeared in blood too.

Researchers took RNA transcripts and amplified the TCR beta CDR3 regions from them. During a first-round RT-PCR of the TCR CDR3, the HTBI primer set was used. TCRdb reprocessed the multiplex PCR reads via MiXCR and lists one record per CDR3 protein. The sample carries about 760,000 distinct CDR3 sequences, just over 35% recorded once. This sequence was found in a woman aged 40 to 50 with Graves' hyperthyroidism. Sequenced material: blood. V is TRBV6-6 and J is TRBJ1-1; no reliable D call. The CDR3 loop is CASSHDQAPFF. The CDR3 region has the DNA TGTGCCAGCAGCCACGACCAAGCGCCTTTCTTT.